These 13 T cell receptor beta chains were all obtained from the same sample, sequenced in a study of cytomegalovirus exposure and HLA in healthy donors. The PCR made use of 60 Vbeta and 13 Jbeta primers. Profiling relied on immunoSEQ multiplex PCR, and the TCRdb table lists in-frame clones only, not all of them. The sample carries about 190,000 clones, around four fifths recorded once. Sequencing input: PBMCs. The receptors stem from a man in his forties in good health and CMV-seropositive.

The chain links TRBV9 to TRBJ2-1; tentatively, D is TRBD2 (5 bases). CDR3 length equals 14 residues. Germline CDR1 is SGDLS and CDR2 is YYNGEE. The V end was cut by 2 bases, the J end by 5 bases, with 11 bases between. The CDR3, as DNA: TGTGCCAGCAGCGTTTTTGGGAGTGACAATGAGCAGTTCTTC. It encodes CASSVFGSDNEQFF.

This clone has only a few counts. This chain connects TRBV5-1 to TRBJ1-1; 10 bases fit TRBD1. The CDR3 has 15 residues. V lost 0 bases to trimming and J lost 4 bases; unmatched junction nucleotides: 3. CDR1 and CDR2 (germline): SGHRS, YFSETQ. This CDR3 is CASSLGRTGGTEAFF. DNA of the CDR3: TGCGCCAGCAGCTTGGGGCGGACAGGGGGCACTGAAGCTTTCTTT.

This rearrangement joins TRBV29-1 to TRBJ1-2, with TRBD1 as a possible D gene (6 bases). Germline lookup yields CDR1 SQVTM and CDR2 ANQGSEA. Deletions cut 5 bases from V and 1 base from J, with 20 bases between. CDR3 size: 16 residues. The CDR3 loop is CSVYGKLGQLNYGYTF. Written as DNA, the CDR3 is TGCAGCGTTTACGGAAAGCTCGGACAGCTTAACTATGGCTACACCTTC.

The CDR3 nucleotides are TGTGCCAGCAGTGAAAGGGACACGGTAAACACCGGGGAGCTGTTTTTT. Protein: CASSERDTVNTGELFF. V usage is TRBV6-1 and J usage is TRBJ2-2; D might be TRBD1 (6 bases). CDR1 is MNHNS and CDR2 is SASEGT in the germline V gene. V was pared by 2 bases and J by 2 bases, with 12 bases between. The CDR3 is 16 residues long.

The chain recombines TRBV27 with TRBJ2-1, with a possible D match to TRBD2 (7 bases). This CDR3 is built from 16 residues. Germline assignment: CDR1 MNHEY and CDR2 SMNVEV (reference sequence). Trimming removed 2 bases from V and 5 bases from J, with 16 bases in between. For the CDR3, the DNA is TGTGCCAGCAGTTTAATTCGGGGGGCAGGGGACAATGAGCAGTTCTTC. Its protein is CASSLIRGAGDNEQFF.

This clone was recorded once. This sequence joins TRBV6-4 and TRBJ2-2; maybe TRBD1 (5 bases). The CDR3 spans 14 residues. V lost 4 bases, J lost 4 bases, and 10 bases lay in between. Germline lookup yields CDR1 MRHNA and CDR2 SNTAGT. This chain's CDR3 is CASSGGHSTGELFF. The CDR3 nucleotides are TGTGCCAGCAGTGGCGGACATAGCACCGGGGAGCTGTTTTTT.

The rearrangement uses TRBV4-2 and TRBJ2-7; weak D call: TRBD1 (6 bases). Germline V gives CDR1 LGHNA, CDR2 YNFKEQ. The CDR3 runs to 14 residues. Trimming left V 1 base short and J 2 bases short, with 9 bases between. The CDR3 coding sequence is TGTGCCAGCAGCCAAGTTACAGGGACCTACGAGCAGTACTTC. Protein product: CASSQVTGTYEQYF.

CDR3 in DNA: TGTGCCAGCTCACCACCGGCTGGGACTAGCGGGTTCTACGAGCAGTACTTC. Its protein product is CASSPPAGTSGFYEQYF. V and J are TRBV18 and TRBJ2-7, with 12 bases lining up with TRBD2. V shed 0 bases, J shed 3 bases, and the junction held 6 bases outside the gene matches. CDR1 and CDR2 from the germline V gene are KGHSH and LQKENI. The CDR3 has 17 residues.

V is TRBV6-1 and J is TRBJ2-7; 12 positions match TRBD2. The germline gives CDR1 MNHNS, CDR2 SASEGT. This CDR3 spans 14 amino acids. V shed 6 bases and J 3 bases; nucleotides not matched to a gene: 3. CDR3 sequence reads: CASSPGLAGYEQYF. DNA for the CDR3: TGTGCCAGCAGCCCGGGACTAGCGGGCTACGAGCAGTACTTC.

J is TRBJ2-7 and V is TRBV11-2, with 8 bases fitting TRBD2. Germline CDR1 and CDR2: SGHAT and FQNNGV. V was pared by 3 bases and J by 2 bases, with 3 bases of the junction left unmatched. The CDR3 is 14 residues long. Written as DNA, the CDR3 is TGTGCCAGCAGCTTTCAGCGGGGGCCCTACGAGCAGTACTTC. This translates into CASSFQRGPYEQYF. The full variable domain, completed using reference TRBV11-2 and TRBJ2-7, is EAGVAQSPRYKIIEKRQSVAFWCNPISGHATLYWYQQILGQGPKLLIQFQNNGVVDDSQLPKDRFSAERLKGVDSTLKIQPAKLEDSAVYLCASSFQRGPYEQYFGPGTRLTVT.

This clone was counted a single time. The chain employs TRBV18 and TRBJ1-5, with TRBD1 matching over 11 bases. This CDR3 has 16 amino acids. Germline trimming cut 4 bases from V and 8 bases from J; bases unmatched to any gene: 10. Per germline, CDR1 KGHSH and CDR2 LQKENI. CDR3 nucleotides: TGTGCCAGCTCACTTTATGGGACAGGGGGAAACGAGCCCCAGCATTTT. This sequence encodes CASSLYGTGGNEPQHF.

This clone was recorded only once. The V gene is TRBV11-2, the J gene TRBJ2-5; no clear D. CDR1 SGHAT and CDR2 FQNNGV come from the germline V gene. V lost 5 bases to trimming and J lost 7 bases, with 5 bases between them. This CDR3 region has 10 residues. The DNA of the CDR3 is TGTGCCAGCAGCGGCATGACCCAGTACTTC. Amino acid sequence: CASSGMTQYF.

The CDR3 is CASSLGLAGGQSDQFF. The CDR3 nucleotides read TGCGCCAGCAGCCTGGGACTAGCGGGAGGGCAAAGTGATCAGTTCTTC. The J gene is TRBJ2-1, the V gene TRBV5-1, with 16 bases matching TRBD2. V gave up 4 bases and J gave up 13 bases; unmatched junction bases: 11. CDR3 length: 16 amino acids. Germline V gene lookup returns CDR1 SGHRS and CDR2 YFSETQ.